Sequencing of this TCR beta chain was carried out in a study of regulatory T cells in long-lasting Graves disease. General observations from the study: Newly diagnosed Graves' patients had higher TCR diversity than persistent ones.

For TCR beta, libraries came from iRepertoire HTBI primers and Arm-PCR of CDR3 regions. TCRdb recomputed calls from the multiplex PCR reads with MiXCR, one row per CDR3 protein. The profile covers under 400,000 distinct CDR3 sequences, with about a sixth appearing a single time and about 27% taken by the ten largest. Time point noted: newly diagnosed GD, antithyroid drugs for less than 3 months. Following extraction of RNA from PBMCs, that RNA was used to make the TCR library. The J segment lost 5 bases and the V segment lost 0 bases, leaving 7 bases of the junction unmatched. This CDR3 comprises 15 residues. Germline V gene sequence: CDR1 SGHRS, CDR2 YFSETQ. Remarks on this clonotype: Its antigen is undetermined.

Separately, the same data were catalogued under a study of T cells in Graves' hyperthyroidism and ophthalmopathy. That report notes: Clinical symptoms, serum thyroxine and TRAb, thyroid ultrasound and orbital computed tomography together formed the diagnostic basis. The HTBI primer set drove a first-round RT-PCR of the TCR CDR3.

This receptor was taken from a middle-aged man with Graves disease. Sequences were derived from peripheral blood mononuclear cells (PBMCs), sampled at new diagnosis, from a patient treated with antithyroid drugs. V gene TRBV5-1 combines with J gene TRBJ2-7; 8 nucleotides line up with TRBD1. CDR3 nucleotide sequence: TGCGCCAGCAGCTTGGAGGCAGGGGGCGTGGACGAGCAGTACTTC. Translated: CASSLEAGGVDEQYF.